This TCR beta chain comes out of a study of OX40 agonist ivuxolimab in advanced cancers. About the research overall: Patients achieving partial responses numbered three: one hepatocellular carcinoma case and two cutaneous melanoma cases.

This clone is a singleton in its sample. The V segment lost 5 bases and the J segment 4 bases; nucleotides outside the gene matches: 6. CDR1 and CDR2 from the germline V gene are SGHTA and FQGNSA. The CDR3 is made up of 14 amino acids. This table comes from immunoSEQ multiplex PCR, and its TCRdb copy is limited to in-frame clones, with some not included. The sample has about 49,000 clones; roughly 79% are singletons. This TCR was sampled from an adult with an advanced solid tumor such as melanoma, head and neck, liver or kidney cancer. The sequencing used CD4+ or CD8+ T cells sorted from blood, collected in a trial of the OX40 agonist ivuxolimab. The V and J genes are TRBV7-2 and TRBJ2-7; 9 bases map to TRBD1. CDR3 sequence reads: CASSLDRGFYEQYF. The CDR3 nucleotides read TGTGCCAGCAGCCTGGACAGGGGATTTTACGAGCAGTACTTC.